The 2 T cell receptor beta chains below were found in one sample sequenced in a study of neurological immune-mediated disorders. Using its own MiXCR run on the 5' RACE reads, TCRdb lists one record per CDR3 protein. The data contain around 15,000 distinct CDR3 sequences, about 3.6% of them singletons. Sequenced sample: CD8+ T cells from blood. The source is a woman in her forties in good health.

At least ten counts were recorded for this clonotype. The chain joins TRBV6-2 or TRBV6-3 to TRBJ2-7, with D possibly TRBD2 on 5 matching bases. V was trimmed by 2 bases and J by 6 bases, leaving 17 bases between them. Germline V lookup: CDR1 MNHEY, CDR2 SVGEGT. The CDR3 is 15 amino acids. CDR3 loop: CASSYEGVGYIEQYF. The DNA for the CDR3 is TGTGCCAGCAGTTACGAGGGCGTGGGTTATATCGAGCAGTACTTC.

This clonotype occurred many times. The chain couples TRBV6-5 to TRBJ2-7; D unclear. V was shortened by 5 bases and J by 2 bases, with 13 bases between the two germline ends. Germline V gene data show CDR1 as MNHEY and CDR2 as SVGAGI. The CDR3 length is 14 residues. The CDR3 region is CASSPDTIAYEQYF. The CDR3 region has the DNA TGTGCCAGCAGTCCCGACACTATTGCCTACGAGCAGTACTTC.